Here is one T cell receptor (beta chain) with its context. This clonotype showed up many times. There is no known antigen for this receptor. Per-nucleotide qualities are absent, and no much larger clonotype sits a single base away. The data originate from a study of response to subunit inactivated influenza vaccine (dated 2018 in TCRdb). Turning to the overall study: The study used deep quantitative T cell receptor repertoire profiling to track responses to a trivalent subunit inactivated influenza vaccine. What the study reported, not specific to this receptor: It was suggested by the authors that each seasonal influenza vaccination may recruit only a limited number of new T cells.

Receptor amplification or capture employed RT-PCR. The listed sequencing device is Illumina HiSeq 2500. TCRdb applied fastp at Q25 and MiXCR to the public reads, then kept only in-frame beta chains. Rows with a matching CDR3 protein are joined into one entry that keeps the most common DNA and genes. The sample includes hundreds of thousands of distinct CDR3 sequences, with 14% observed a single time. The ten largest clones add up to about 7.4% of the sample. From its cysteine to its phenylalanine, the CDR3 spans 12 amino acids. Only the CDR3 region is kept as DNA, spanning 36 bases read in frame from base 1. Trimming at the junction amounts to 5 bases on V and 8 bases on J, and the germline ends lie 10 bases apart.

The V and J segments used are TRBV12-3 or TRBV12-4 and TRBJ2-4; the D gene is possibly TRBD2, with 5 bases matching. The sequences come from PBMCs from blood, collected 14 days before vaccination. This receptor was identified in a man between 45 and 60 years old who received an inactivated influenza vaccine. Donor details come from another sample of the same person, matched by shared clones. The nucleotide sequence is given as TGTGCCAGCAGTCCGGCGGAGGACATTCAGTACTTC. Translated, this gives CASSPAEDIQYF.